The 30 T cell receptor beta chains below were found in one sample sequenced in a study of T cell responses to AZD1222 COVID-19 vaccine. Sequenced by immunoSEQ multiplex PCR; TCRdb stores in-frame clones only, minus some. There are more than 85,000 clones in the sample; about 86% occur only once, and about 3.3% lies in the top ten. This specimen was peripheral blood, taken on day 0 of AZD1222 vaccination. The receptors were gathered from an adult in good health.

The CDR3 bases are TGTGCCAGCAGCTCATACCCCTGGGACCGCGCGAACACCGGGGAGCTGTTTTTT. It codes for CASSSYPWDRANTGELFF. This chain joins TRBV5-4 and TRBJ2-2; D may correspond to TRBD1 or TRBD2 (5 bases each). Between the trimmed V and J ends, which lost 3 bases and 0 bases, there was a span of 18 bases. The CDR3 loop spans 18 amino acids. Germline CDR1 and CDR2: SGHNT and YYREEE (reference sequence).

The CDR3 DNA is TGTGCCAGCAGCCTACAGGGGGATACTGAAGCTTTCTTT. This gives the protein CASSLQGDTEAFF. The V gene is TRBV6-5, the J gene TRBJ1-1; TRBD1 matches at 8 bases. J gave up 5 bases and V 6 bases, and 5 bases lay outside the gene matches. Germline V gives CDR1 MNHEY, CDR2 SVGAGI. The CDR3 is 13 residues long.

This chain joins TRBV5-1 and TRBJ1-2; TRBD1 aligns across 7 bases. The V gene end was trimmed by 3 bases and the J gene end by 4 bases; junction bases not matched to a gene: 9. Germline CDR1 reads SGHRS; CDR2 reads YFSETQ. The CDR3 has 15 amino acids. In nucleotides, the CDR3 is TGCGCCAGCAGCTCTACAGGGGACGGGATCTATGGCTACACCTTC. Translation gives CASSSTGDGIYGYTF.

Note on this clone: Sequence at one end of the junction differs from germline and may be a read error. The chain links TRBV7-9 to TRBJ1-4, with 8 positions matching TRBD1. Germline values: CDR1 SEHNR, CDR2 FQNEAQ (reference sequence). The CDR3 length is 14 residues. This CDR3 is CASSVAGGNEKLFF. The CDR3 coding sequence is TGTGCCAGCAGCGTAGCAGGGGGCAATGAAAAACTGTTTTTT.

The chain joins TRBV11-2 to TRBJ2-7, with D perhaps TRBD2 (5 bases). V dropped 0 bases and J dropped 2 bases, with 11 bases sitting between them. CDR3 length: 15 residues. CDR1 SGHAT and CDR2 FQNNGV come from the germline V gene. This CDR3 is CASSLELVTTYEQYF. The CDR3 nucleotides are TGTGCCAGCAGCTTAGAACTAGTCACCACCTACGAGCAGTACTTC.

The chain combines TRBV2 with TRBJ2-1; no firm D call. The CDR3 contains 13 residues. Per the germline V gene, CDR1 is SNHLY and CDR2 is FYNNEI. V lost 5 bases and J lost 4, with 9 bases in between. The CDR3 bases are TGTGCCAGCAGTTTATCTTTTTACAATGAGCAGTTCTTC. Encoded protein: CASSLSFYNEQFF.

The rearrangement links TRBV10-3 to TRBJ1-6; 7 positions match TRBD1. The CDR3 loop spans 16 amino acids. V was clipped by 4 bases and J by 6 bases; unmatched bases: 9. CDR1 is ENHRY, CDR2 SYGVKD, per germline. The CDR3 DNA reads TGTGCCATCAGTGGACAGGGAATGACCCCTAATTCACCCCTCCACTTT. The encoded protein is CAISGQGMTPNSPLHF.

The V and J genes are TRBV5-1 and TRBJ1-1; possibly TRBD1 for D (6 bases). CDR1 is SGHRS and CDR2 is YFSETQ in the germline V gene. The V end was cut by 5 bases, the J end by 5 bases, with 13 bases between. This CDR3 contains 13 residues. The CDR3 region has the DNA TGCGCCAGCAGGGAGCGGGGGCGGACTGAAGCTTTCTTT. It encodes CASRERGRTEAFF.

The chain is built from TRBV7-9 and TRBJ1-2; TRBD1 might be the D (6 bases). Germline V lookup: CDR1 SEHNR, CDR2 FQNEAQ (reference sequence). V shed 2 bases and J shed 7 bases, with 11 bases lying between them. The CDR3 length is 13 residues. CDR3 loop: CASSLNGGSGYTF. CDR3 nucleotide sequence: TGTGCCAGCAGCTTAAACGGGGGCAGTGGCTACACCTTC.

This rearrangement joins TRBV27 to TRBJ1-4, with 7 bases identical to TRBD1. CDR3 size: 14 residues. CDR1 is MNHEY, CDR2 SMNVEV, per germline (reference sequence). J was trimmed by 5 bases and V by 8 bases; bases with no gene match: 8. The CDR3 protein is CASRNRGGNEKLFF. The CDR3 DNA is TGTGCCAGCCGAAACAGGGGAGGGAATGAAAAACTGTTTTTT.

This chain joins TRBV3-1 (or the pseudogene TRBV3-2) and TRBJ1-1; no reliable D call. V gave up 1 base and J gave up 10 bases, with 10 bases separating them. The germline CDR1 and CDR2 sequences are LGHDT and YNNKEL (reference sequence). The CDR3 is 12 residues long. CDR3 residues: CASSQGSGGAFF. DNA for the CDR3: TGTGCCAGCAGCCAAGGCTCTGGAGGAGCTTTCTTT.

The chain couples TRBV3-1 (or the pseudogene TRBV3-2) to TRBJ1-1; unclear D gene. Trimming left V 1 base short and J 11 bases short, with 14 bases between. This CDR3 has 13 amino acids. Germline V lookup: CDR1 LGHDT, CDR2 YNNKEL (reference sequence). DNA of the CDR3: TGTGCCAGCAGCCAAGCTAGCACGGCGGACGCTTTCTTT. Encoded protein: CASSQASTADAFF.

A few counts support this clone. The gene calls are TRBV7-2 and TRBJ2-7, with 8 bases identical to TRBD2. J was trimmed by 3 bases and V by 5 bases; bases with no gene match: 9. The CDR3 contains 15 residues. The germline gives CDR1 SGHTA, CDR2 FQGNSA. The chain's CDR3 is CASSPRGGGYYEQYF. The CDR3 DNA reads TGTGCCAGCAGCCCGCGTGGCGGGGGGTACTACGAGCAGTACTTC.

The V gene is TRBV3-1 (or the pseudogene TRBV3-2), the J gene TRBJ1-2; D unresolved. This CDR3 is 15 amino acids long. Germline V gives CDR1 LGHDT, CDR2 YNNKEL (reference sequence). V lost 3 bases to trimming and J lost 0 bases, with 11 bases between them. CDR3 DNA sequence: TGTGCCAGCAGCCACCACAGAGACGCTAACTATGGCTACACCTTC. It is translated as CASSHHRDANYGYTF.

Only a few counts were recorded for this clone. The chain joins TRBV5-4 to TRBJ2-3; 12 bases are a match to TRBD2. The CDR3 spans 17 residues. CDR1 SGHNT and CDR2 YYREEE come from the germline V gene (reference sequence). The ends lost 3 bases at V and 0 bases at J; junction bases unmatched: 5. The CDR3 DNA is TGTGCCAGCAGCTCTAGCGGGGGGGGCGATAGCACAGATACGCAGTATTTT. This gives the protein CASSSSGGGDSTDTQYF. The variable domain in full, completed from reference TRBV5-4 and TRBJ2-3, reads ETGVTQSPTHLIKTRGQQVTLRCSSQSGHNTVSWYQQALGQGPQFIFQYYREEENGRGNFPPRFSGLQFPNYSSELNVNALELDDSALYLCASSSSGGGDSTDTQYFGPGTRLTVL.

Concerning this clone itself: A junction boundary mismatches the germline segment, possibly from a read error. The chain has TRBV5-6 and TRBJ1-1, with 7 bases lining up with TRBD1. Germline loops: CDR1 SGHDT, CDR2 YYEEEE. The CDR3 is 14 amino acids. The CDR3, as DNA: TGTGCCAGCAGTTTGGACGACAGGGACACTGAAGCTTTCTTT. Amino acid sequence: CASSLDDRDTEAFF.

V is TRBV7-6 and J is TRBJ1-2; 10 bases align to TRBD1. V gave up 5 bases and J gave up 8 bases; unmatched junction bases: 14. Germline V gene data show CDR1 as SGHVS and CDR2 as FNYEAQ. The CDR3 spans 16 residues. The CDR3 reads CASSPALRDRGAGYTF. The CDR3 DNA reads TGTGCCAGCAGCCCCGCCCTCCGGGACAGGGGAGCGGGCTACACCTTC. Full variable domain (missing parts from reference TRBV7-6 and TRBJ1-2): GAGVSQSPRYKVTKRGQDVALRCDPISGHVSLYWYRQALGQGPEFLTYFNYEAQQDKSGLPNDRFSAERPEGSISTLTIQRTEQRDSAMYRCASSPALRDRGAGYTFGSGTRLTVV.

The J gene is TRBJ1-6, the V gene TRBV5-1, with a possible D match to TRBD1 (5 bases). This CDR3 is 16 amino acids long. In germline, CDR1 is SGHRS, CDR2 YFSETQ. V lost 2 bases and J lost 6, with 15 bases in between. CDR3 nucleotides: TGCGCCAGCAGCTTCGCCGGAGACAGTGGTAATTCACCCCTCCACTTT. This translates into CASSFAGDSGNSPLHF.

The V gene is TRBV7-2, the J gene TRBJ2-4; TRBD2 agrees at 15 bases. From germline, CDR1 is SGHTA and CDR2 FQGNSA. V was pared by 5 bases and J by 4 bases, with 3 bases of the junction left unmatched. CDR3 size: 16 residues. CDR3 in amino acids: CASSLGLAGGKNIQYF. The CDR3 nucleotides read TGTGCCAGCAGCCTTGGACTAGCGGGGGGGAAAAACATTCAGTACTTC.

The gene calls are TRBV2 and TRBJ1-5; 8 nucleotides match TRBD1. J gave up 5 bases and V 6 bases, and 12 bases lay outside the gene matches. The CDR3 is 16 amino acids. The germline CDR1 and CDR2 sequences are SNHLY and FYNNEI. The CDR3, as DNA: TGTGCCAGCAGGCCAATCCTGGACAGGGCCGATCAGCCCCAGCATTTT. It specifies CASRPILDRADQPQHF.

This chain joins TRBV5-1 and TRBJ1-3; D gene uncertain. Germline V gene lookup returns CDR1 SGHRS and CDR2 YFSETQ. The CDR3 extends over 15 amino acids. V was pared by 0 bases and J by 2 bases, with 9 bases between. The CDR3 DNA is TGCGCCAGCAGCTTGGTGGCAGTCCCTGGAAACACCATATATTTT. It specifies CASSLVAVPGNTIYF. The full variable domain, rest sourced from reference TRBV5-1 and TRBJ1-3, is KAGVTQTPRYLIKTRGQQVTLSCSPISGHRSVSWYQQTPGQGLQFLFEYFSETQRNKGNFPGRFSGRQFSNSRSEMNVSTLELGDSALYLCASSLVAVPGNTIYFGEGSWLTVV.

This chain uses TRBV5-5 with TRBJ1-4; D is unresolved. The ends were cut back, 1 base at V and 0 bases at J, with 4 bases in the middle. CDR1 and CDR2 (germline): SGHKS, YYEKEE (reference sequence). The CDR3 runs 14 residues. CDR3 sequence: CASSLFATNEKLFF. CDR3 DNA sequence: TGTGCCAGCAGCTTGTTTGCAACTAATGAAAAACTGTTTTTT.

The CDR3 DNA follows: TGCGCCAGCAGCATGGGTTGGGCGGGCTACACCTTC. This sequence encodes CASSMGWAGYTF. The chain is built from TRBV5-1 and TRBJ1-2; D call uncertain. Germline V gives CDR1 SGHRS, CDR2 YFSETQ. The germline V and J ends were trimmed by 4 bases and 8 bases, with 12 bases remaining between them. This CDR3 contains 12 residues.

The rearrangement uses TRBV7-8 and TRBJ2-7; TRBD2 agrees at 11 bases. V shed 7 bases and J 4 bases; nucleotides not matched to a gene: 6. The CDR3 is 14 amino acids. CDR1 is SGHVS and CDR2 is FQNEAQ in the germline V gene. CDR3: CASTATSGAYEQYF. The CDR3 DNA reads TGTGCCAGCACCGCGACTAGCGGGGCGTACGAGCAGTACTTC.

V is TRBV27 and J is TRBJ1-6; D remains ambiguous. From germline, CDR1 is MNHEY and CDR2 SMNVEV (reference sequence). V was pared by 3 bases and J by 7 bases, with 19 bases between. This CDR3 comprises 17 residues. In DNA form, the CDR3 reads TGTGCCAGCAGTTTCGATACCCAAACCCGCGGAAATTCACCCCTCCACTTT. The encoded protein is CASSFDTQTRGNSPLHF.

This chain uses TRBV24-1 with TRBJ1-2; D not certain. CDR3 size: 13 residues. V lost 1 base to trimming and J lost 8 bases, with 10 bases between them. Germline V gives CDR1 KGHDR, CDR2 SFDVKD. CDR3 region: CATSDFPNAGYTF. The CDR3 DNA reads as TGTGCCACCAGTGATTTCCCCAACGCGGGCTACACCTTC.

This chain links TRBV28 with TRBJ1-5; weak D call: TRBD1 (5 bases). Germline assignment: CDR1 MDHEN and CDR2 SYDVKM. The CDR3 loop spans 14 amino acids. V was clipped by 7 bases and J by 0 bases, with 10 bases between them. The CDR3 region is CASKPGGSNQPQHF. CDR3 nucleotides: TGTGCCAGCAAGCCGGGGGGTAGCAATCAGCCCCAGCATTTT.

The chain joins TRBV6-6 to TRBJ1-4; a possible D gene is TRBD1 (6 bases). The CDR3 spans 14 residues. CDR1 MNHNY and CDR2 SVGAGI come from the germline V gene (reference sequence). The V gene lost 6 bases and the J gene lost 6 bases, with 14 bases spanning the gap. This chain's CDR3 is CASSLQGADEKLFF. The CDR3 DNA reads as TGTGCCAGCAGCCTACAGGGCGCAGATGAAAAACTGTTTTTT.

The chain has TRBV5-1 and TRBJ1-4; D is undetermined. The CDR3 totals 14 residues. With 2 bases removed from V and 4 bases from J, the gap between germline ends came to 9 bases. Germline-derived CDR1 and CDR2 are SGHRS and YFSETQ. The CDR3 nucleotides are TGCGCCAGCAGCTTCGGGCCTGATAATGAAAAACTGTTTTTT. Translation: CASSFGPDNEKLFF.

This chain uses TRBV6-6 with TRBJ1-2; no firm D call. The germline V gene has CDR1 MNHNY and CDR2 SVGAGI (reference sequence). This CDR3 contains 12 residues. Between the trimmed V and J ends, which lost 4 bases and 6 bases, there was a span of 9 bases. The CDR3 DNA follows: TGTGCCAGCAGTTTCTCGAGAAATGGCTACACCTTC. Translation gives CASSFSRNGYTF.